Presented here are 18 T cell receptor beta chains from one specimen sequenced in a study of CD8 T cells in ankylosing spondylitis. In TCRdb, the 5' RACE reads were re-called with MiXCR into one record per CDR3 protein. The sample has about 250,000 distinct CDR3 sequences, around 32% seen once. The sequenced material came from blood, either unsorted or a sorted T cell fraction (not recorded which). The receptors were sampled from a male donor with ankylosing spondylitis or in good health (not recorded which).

Here the CDR3 reads CASSRAGSGTRSHTQYF. The CDR3 bases are TGTGCCAGCAGCCGAGCGGGTTCCGGGACTAGGTCACATACGCAGTATTTT. The chain uses TRBV6-1 and TRBJ2-3; 8 bases align to TRBD2. The CDR3 runs 17 residues. From germline, CDR1 is MNHNS and CDR2 SASEGT. V lost 6 bases to trimming and J lost 7 bases; unmatched junction nucleotides: 18.

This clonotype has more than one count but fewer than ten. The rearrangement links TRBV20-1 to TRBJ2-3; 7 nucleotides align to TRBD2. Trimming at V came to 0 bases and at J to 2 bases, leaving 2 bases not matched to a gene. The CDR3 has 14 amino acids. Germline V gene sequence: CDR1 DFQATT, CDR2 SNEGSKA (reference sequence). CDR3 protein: CSAREGGDTDTQYF. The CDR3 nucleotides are TGCAGTGCTAGAGAGGGAGGGGACACAGATACGCAGTATTTT.

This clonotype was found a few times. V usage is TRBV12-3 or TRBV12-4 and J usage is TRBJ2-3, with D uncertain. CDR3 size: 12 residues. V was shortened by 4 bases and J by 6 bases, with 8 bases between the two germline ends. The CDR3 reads CASSSLGDTQYF. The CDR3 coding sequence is TGTGCCAGCAGTTCCCTTGGTGATACGCAGTATTTT.

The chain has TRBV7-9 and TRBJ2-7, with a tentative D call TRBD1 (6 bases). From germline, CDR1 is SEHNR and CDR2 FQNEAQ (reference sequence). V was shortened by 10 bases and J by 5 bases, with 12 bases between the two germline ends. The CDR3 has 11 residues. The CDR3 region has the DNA TGTGCCATACAGGGATTCCACGAGCAGTACTTC. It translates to CAIQGFHEQYF.

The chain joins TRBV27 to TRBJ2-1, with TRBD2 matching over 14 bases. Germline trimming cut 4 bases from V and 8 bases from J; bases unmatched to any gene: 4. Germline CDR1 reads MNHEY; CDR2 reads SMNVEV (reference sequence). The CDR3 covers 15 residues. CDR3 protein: CASSWTSGGRDEQFF. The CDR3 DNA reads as TGTGCCAGCAGTTGGACTAGCGGGGGGCGGGATGAGCAGTTCTTC.

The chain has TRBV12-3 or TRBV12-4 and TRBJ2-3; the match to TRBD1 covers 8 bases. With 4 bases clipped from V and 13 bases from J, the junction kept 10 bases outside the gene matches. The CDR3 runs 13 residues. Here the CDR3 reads CASSSPAGQVKYF. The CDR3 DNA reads TGTGCCAGCAGTTCCCCCGCGGGACAGGTTAAGTATTTT.

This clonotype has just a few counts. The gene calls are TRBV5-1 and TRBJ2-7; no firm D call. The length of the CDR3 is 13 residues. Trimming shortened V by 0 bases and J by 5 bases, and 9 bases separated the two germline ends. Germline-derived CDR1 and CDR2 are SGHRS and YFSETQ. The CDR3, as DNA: TGCGCCAGCAGCTTGGCAAATGAAAACGAGCAGTACTTC. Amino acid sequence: CASSLANENEQYF.

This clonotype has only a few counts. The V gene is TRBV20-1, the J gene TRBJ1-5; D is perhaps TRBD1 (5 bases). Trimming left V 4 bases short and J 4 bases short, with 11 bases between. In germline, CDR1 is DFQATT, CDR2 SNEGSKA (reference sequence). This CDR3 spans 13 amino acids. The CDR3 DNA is TGCAGTGCTATCCCCGAGGGGAATCAGCCCCAGCATTTT. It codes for CSAIPEGNQPQHF.

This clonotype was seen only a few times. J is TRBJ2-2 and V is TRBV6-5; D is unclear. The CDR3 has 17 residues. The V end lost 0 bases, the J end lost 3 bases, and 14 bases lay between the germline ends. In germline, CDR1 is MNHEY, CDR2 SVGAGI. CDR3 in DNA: TGTGCCAGCAGTTACTCGATTCAGGATGGTTACACCGGGGAGCTGTTTTTT. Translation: CASSYSIQDGYTGELFF.

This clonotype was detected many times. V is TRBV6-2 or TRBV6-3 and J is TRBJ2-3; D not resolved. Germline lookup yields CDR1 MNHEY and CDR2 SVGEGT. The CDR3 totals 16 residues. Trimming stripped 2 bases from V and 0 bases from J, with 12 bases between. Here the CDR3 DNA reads TGTGCCAGCAGTTACGGTCTAGGGCCGAGCACAGATACGCAGTATTTT. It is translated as CASSYGLGPSTDTQYF.

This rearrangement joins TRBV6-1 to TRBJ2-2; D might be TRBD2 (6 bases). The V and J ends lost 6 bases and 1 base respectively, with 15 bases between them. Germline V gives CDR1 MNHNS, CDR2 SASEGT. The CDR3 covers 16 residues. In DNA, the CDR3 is TGTGCCAGCAGCCCCCGGGGAGGAGAGAACACCGGGGAGCTGTTTTTT. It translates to CASSPRGGENTGELFF.

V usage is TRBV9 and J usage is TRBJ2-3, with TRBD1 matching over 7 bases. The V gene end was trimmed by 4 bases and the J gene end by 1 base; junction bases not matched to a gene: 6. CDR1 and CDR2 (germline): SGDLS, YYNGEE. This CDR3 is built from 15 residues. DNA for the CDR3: TGTGCCAGCAGCTTTGCCGGGACAGGCACAGATACGCAGTATTTT. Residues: CASSFAGTGTDTQYF. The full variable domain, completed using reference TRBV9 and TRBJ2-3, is DSGVTQTPKHLITATGQRVTLRCSPRSGDLSVYWYQQSLDQGLQFLIQYYNGEERAKGNILERFSAQQFPDLHSELNLSSLELGDSALYFCASSFAGTGTDTQYFGPGTRLTVL.

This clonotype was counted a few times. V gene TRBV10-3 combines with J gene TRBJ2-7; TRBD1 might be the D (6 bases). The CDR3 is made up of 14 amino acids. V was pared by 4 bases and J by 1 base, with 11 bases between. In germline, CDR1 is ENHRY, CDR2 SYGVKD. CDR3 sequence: CAISARTASYEQYF. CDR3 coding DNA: TGTGCCATCAGTGCCCGGACAGCTTCCTACGAGCAGTACTTC.

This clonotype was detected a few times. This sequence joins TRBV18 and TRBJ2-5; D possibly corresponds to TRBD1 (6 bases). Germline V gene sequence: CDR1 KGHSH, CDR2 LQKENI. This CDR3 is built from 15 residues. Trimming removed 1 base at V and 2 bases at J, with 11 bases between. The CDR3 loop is CASSPRMGQQETQYF. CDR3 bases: TGTGCCAGCTCACCACGGATGGGACAACAAGAGACCCAGTACTTC.

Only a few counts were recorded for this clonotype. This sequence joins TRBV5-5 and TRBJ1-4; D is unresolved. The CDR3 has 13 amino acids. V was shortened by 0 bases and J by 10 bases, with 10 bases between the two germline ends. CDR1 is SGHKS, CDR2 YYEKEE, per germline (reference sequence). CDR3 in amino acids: CASSLDPPAKLFF. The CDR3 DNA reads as TGTGCCAGCAGCTTGGACCCTCCGGCAAAACTGTTTTTT.

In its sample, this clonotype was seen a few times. The CDR3 reads CASSQSPVKFF. CDR3 nucleotide sequence: TGTGCCAGCAGCCAAAGCCCCGTTAAGTTCTTC. This sequence joins TRBV3-1 and TRBJ2-1; D is unclear. Germline V gives CDR1 LGHDT, CDR2 YNNKEL (reference sequence). Trimming took 2 bases from V and 14 from J, leaving 10 bases between them. The CDR3 covers 11 residues.

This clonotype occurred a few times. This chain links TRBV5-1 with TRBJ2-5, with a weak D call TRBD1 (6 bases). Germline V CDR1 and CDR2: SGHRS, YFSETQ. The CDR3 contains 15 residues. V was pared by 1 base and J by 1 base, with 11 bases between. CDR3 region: CASSLTGNTQETQYF. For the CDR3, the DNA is TGCGCCAGCAGCTTGACAGGGAATACCCAAGAGACCCAGTACTTC.

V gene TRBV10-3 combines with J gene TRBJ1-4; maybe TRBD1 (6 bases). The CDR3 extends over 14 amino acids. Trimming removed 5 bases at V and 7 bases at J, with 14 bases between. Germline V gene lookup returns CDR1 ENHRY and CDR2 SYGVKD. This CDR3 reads CAISPGGAGEKLFF. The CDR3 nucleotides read TGTGCCATCAGTCCGGGGGGGGCTGGTGAAAAACTGTTTTTT.